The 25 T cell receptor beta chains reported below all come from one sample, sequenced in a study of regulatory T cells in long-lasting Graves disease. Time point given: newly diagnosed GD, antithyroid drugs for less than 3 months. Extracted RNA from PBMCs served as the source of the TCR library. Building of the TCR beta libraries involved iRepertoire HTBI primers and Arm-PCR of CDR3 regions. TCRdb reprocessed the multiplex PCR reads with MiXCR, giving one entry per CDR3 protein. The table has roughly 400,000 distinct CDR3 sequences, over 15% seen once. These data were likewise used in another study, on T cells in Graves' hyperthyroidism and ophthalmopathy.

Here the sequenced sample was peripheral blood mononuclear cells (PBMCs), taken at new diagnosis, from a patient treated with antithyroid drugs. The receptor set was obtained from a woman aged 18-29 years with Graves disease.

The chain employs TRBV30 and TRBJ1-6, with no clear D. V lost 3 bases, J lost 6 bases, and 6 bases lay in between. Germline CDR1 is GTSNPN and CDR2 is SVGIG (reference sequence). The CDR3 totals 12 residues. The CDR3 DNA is TGTGCCTGGAGCCCCACTAATTCACCCCTCCACTTT. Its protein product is CAWSPTNSPLHF.

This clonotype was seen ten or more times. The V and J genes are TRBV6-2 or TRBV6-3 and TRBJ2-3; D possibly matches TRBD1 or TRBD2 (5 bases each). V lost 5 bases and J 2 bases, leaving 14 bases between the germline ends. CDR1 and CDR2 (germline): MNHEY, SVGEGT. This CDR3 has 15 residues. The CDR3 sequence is CASSEVGTSTDTQYF. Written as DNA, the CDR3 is TGTGCCAGCAGTGAAGTGGGGACGTCCACAGATACGCAGTATTTT.

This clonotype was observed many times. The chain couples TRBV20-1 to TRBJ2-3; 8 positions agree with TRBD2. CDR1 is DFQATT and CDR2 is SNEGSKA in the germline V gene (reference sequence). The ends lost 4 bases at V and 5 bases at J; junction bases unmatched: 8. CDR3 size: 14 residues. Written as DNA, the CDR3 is TGCAGTGCTACACGCGGGGGGAGGCTAGATACGCAGTATTTT. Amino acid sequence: CSATRGGRLDTQYF.

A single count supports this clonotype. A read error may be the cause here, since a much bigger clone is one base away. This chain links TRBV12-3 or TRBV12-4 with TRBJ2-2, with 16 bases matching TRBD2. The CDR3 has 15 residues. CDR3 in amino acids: CASSGTSGRAGEPFF. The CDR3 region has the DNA TGTGCCAGCAGTGGGACTAGCGGGAGGGCCGGGGAGCCGTTTTTT.

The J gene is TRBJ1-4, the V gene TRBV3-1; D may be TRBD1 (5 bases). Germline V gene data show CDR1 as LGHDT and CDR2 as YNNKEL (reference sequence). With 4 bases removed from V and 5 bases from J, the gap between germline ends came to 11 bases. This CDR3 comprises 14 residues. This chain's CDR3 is CASSLRGANEKLFF. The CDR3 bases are TGTGCCAGCAGCCTCAGAGGGGCCAATGAAAAACTGTTTTTT.

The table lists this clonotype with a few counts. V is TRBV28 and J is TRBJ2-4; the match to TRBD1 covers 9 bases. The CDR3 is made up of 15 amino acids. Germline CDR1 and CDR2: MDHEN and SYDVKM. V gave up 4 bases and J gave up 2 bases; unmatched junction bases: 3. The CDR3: CASSSQGASKNIQYF. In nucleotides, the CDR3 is TGTGCCAGCAGTTCACAGGGGGCATCCAAAAACATTCAGTACTTC.

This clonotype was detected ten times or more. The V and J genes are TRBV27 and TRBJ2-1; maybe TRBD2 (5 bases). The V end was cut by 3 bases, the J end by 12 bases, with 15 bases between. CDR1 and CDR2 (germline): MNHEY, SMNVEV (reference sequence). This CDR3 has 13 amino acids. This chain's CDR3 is CASSFDGDLGQFF. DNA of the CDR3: TGTGCCAGCAGTTTCGACGGGGATCTTGGGCAGTTCTTC.

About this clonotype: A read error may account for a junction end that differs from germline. The CDR3 DNA sequence: TGCGCCAGCAGCTCGGAAGGTAATGAGCAGTACTTC. It encodes CASSSEGNEQYF. V and J are TRBV7-2 and TRBJ2-7, with D unresolved. This CDR3 is built from 12 residues. Germline CDR1 is SGHTA and CDR2 is FQGNSA.

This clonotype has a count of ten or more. Here the CDR3 DNA reads TGTGCCAGCAGTGGAGGAAGCGGGACAAGCTCCTACGAGCAGTACTTC. This encodes CASSGGSGTSSYEQYF. The J gene is TRBJ2-7, the V gene TRBV6-2 or TRBV6-3; D is possibly TRBD2 (7 bases). Trimming cost V 5 bases and J 0 bases, with 17 bases left between them. This CDR3 has 16 residues. In germline, CDR1 is MNHEY, CDR2 SVGEGT.

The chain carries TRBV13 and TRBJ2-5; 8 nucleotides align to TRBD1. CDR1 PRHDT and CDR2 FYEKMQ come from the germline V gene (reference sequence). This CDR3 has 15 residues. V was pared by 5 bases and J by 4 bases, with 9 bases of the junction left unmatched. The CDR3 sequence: CASSDYGQGIETQYF. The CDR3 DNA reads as TGTGCCAGCAGCGACTATGGACAGGGTATAGAGACCCAGTACTTC.

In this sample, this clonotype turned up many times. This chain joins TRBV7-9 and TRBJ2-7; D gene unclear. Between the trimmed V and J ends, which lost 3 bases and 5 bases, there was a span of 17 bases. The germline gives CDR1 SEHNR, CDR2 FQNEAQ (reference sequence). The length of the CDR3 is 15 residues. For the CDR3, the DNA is TGTGCCAGCAGCTTCGACAACAGAGTGGGAAACGAGCAGTACTTC. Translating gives CASSFDNRVGNEQYF.

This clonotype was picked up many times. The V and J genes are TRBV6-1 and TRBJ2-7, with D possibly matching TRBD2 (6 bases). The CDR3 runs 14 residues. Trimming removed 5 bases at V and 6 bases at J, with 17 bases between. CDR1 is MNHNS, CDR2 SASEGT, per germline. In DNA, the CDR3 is TGTGCCAGCAGTCCGGGAGAGATACTCTCCGAGCAGTACTTC. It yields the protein CASSPGEILSEQYF.

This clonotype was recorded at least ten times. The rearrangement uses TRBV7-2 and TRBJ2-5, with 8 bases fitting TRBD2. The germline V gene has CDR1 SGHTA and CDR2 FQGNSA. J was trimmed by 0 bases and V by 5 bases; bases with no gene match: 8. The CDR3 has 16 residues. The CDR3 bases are TGTGCCAGCAGCGTAACTAGCGGAGCCTACCAAGAGACCCAGTACTTC. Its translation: CASSVTSGAYQETQYF.

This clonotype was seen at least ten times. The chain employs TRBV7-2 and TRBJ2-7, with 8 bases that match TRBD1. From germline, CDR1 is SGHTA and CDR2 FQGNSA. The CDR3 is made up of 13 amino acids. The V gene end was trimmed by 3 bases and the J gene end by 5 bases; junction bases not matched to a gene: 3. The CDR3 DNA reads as TGTGCCAGCAGCTTGGCAGGGGGCGACGAGCAGTACTTC. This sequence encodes CASSLAGGDEQYF.

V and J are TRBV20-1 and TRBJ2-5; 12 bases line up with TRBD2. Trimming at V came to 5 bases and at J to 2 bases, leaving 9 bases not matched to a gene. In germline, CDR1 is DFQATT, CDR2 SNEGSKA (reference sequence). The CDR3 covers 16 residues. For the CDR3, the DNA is TGCAGTGCTTTCCCCGGGACTAGCGGGCTACAAGAGACCCAGTACTTC. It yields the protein CSAFPGTSGLQETQYF.

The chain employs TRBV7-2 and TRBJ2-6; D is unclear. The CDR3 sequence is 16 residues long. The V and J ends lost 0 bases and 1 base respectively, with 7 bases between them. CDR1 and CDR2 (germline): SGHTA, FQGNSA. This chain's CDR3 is CASSLAFKSGANVLTF. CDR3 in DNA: TGTGCCAGCAGCTTAGCTTTCAAATCTGGGGCCAACGTCCTGACTTTC.

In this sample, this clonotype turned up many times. The DNA for the CDR3 is TGCGCCAGCAGTGAGTTGTCGGGAGGGGGTAGGGCACCCACAGATACGCAGTATTTT. This translates into CASSELSGGGRAPTDTQYF. The chain carries TRBV10-2 and TRBJ2-3, with TRBD2 matching over 8 bases. Losses at the gene ends were 1 base for V and 2 bases for J; bases not matched to a gene: 14. The CDR3 has 19 residues. CDR1 WSHSY and CDR2 SAAADI come from the germline V gene.

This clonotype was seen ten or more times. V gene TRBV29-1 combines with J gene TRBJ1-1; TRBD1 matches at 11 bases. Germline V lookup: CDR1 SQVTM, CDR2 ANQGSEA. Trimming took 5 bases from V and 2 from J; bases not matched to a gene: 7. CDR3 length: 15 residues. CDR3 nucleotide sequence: TGCAGCGTTAACCGGGACAGGGGGTTCAACACTGAAGCTTTCTTT. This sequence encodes CSVNRDRGFNTEAFF.

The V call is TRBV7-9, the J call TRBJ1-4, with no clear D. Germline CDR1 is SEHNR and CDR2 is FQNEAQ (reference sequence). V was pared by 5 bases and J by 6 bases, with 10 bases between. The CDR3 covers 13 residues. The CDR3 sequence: CASSPPGDEKLFF. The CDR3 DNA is TGTGCCAGCAGCCCCCCGGGCGATGAAAAACTGTTTTTT.

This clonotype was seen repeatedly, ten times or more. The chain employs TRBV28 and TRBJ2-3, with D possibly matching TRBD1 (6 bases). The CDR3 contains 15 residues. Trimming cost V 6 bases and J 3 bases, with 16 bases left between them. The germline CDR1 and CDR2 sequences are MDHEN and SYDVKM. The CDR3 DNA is TGTGCCAGCAGGCCGACAGGAACCGGGACAGATACGCAGTATTTT. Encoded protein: CASRPTGTGTDTQYF.

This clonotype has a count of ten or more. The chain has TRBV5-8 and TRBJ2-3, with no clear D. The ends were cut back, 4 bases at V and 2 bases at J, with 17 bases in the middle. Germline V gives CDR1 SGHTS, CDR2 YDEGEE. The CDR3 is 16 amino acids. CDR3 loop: CASSPTARPYTDTQYF. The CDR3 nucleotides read TGTGCCAGCAGCCCAACCGCCAGACCATACACAGATACGCAGTATTTT.

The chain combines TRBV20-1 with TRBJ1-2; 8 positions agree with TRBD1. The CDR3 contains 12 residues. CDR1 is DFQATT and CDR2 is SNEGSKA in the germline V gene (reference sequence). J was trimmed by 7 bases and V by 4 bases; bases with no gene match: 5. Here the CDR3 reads CSAMTGVGGYTF. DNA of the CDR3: TGCAGTGCTATGACAGGGGTTGGTGGCTACACCTTC.

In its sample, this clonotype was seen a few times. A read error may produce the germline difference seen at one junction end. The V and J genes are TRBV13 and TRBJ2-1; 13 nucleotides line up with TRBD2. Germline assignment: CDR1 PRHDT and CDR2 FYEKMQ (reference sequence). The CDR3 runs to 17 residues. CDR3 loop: CASSQPRTSGSPNEQFF. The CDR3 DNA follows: TGCGCCAGCAGCCAACCCCGGACTAGCGGGAGCCCCAATGAGCAGTTCTTC.

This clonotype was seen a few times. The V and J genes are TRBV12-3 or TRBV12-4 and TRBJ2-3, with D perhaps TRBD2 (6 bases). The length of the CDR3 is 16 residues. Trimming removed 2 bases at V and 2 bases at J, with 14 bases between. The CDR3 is CASSLRRGLPTDTQYF. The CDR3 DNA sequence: TGTGCCAGCAGTTTAAGGCGGGGCCTCCCCACAGATACGCAGTATTTT.

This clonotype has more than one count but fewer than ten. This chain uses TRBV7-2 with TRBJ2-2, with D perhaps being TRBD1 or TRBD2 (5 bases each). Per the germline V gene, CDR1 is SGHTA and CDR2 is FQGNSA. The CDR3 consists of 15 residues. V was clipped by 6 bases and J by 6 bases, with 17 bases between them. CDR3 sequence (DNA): TGTGCCAGCAGTCGGCCGGGACCCAAGGCCGGGGAGCTGTTTTTT. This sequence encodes CASSRPGPKAGELFF.